This paragraph covers one TCR beta chain sequence. This clonotype was found a few times. Its antigen has not been determined. The sample holds no much larger clone one base away, and base qualities are not on file. Ficoll-Paque density gradient centrifugation was the method used to isolate PBMCs. CDR1 MGHDK and CDR2 SYGVNS are derived from the germline V gene. Between the V and J ends, shortened by 6 bases and 0 bases respectively, the junction contains 15 bases. The CDR3 contains 15 residues, cysteine and phenylalanine counted. Only the CDR3 portion is preserved as DNA: 45 bases, with reading frame beginning at the first base. The data were taken from a study of T-cell memory formation after mild COVID-19 (dated by TCRdb to about 2021). For the wider study: Most TCR sequence clusters were specific to one of the two donors. In two donors, T-cell clones that expanded and contracted after mild COVID-19 were followed by sequencing TCRalpha and TCRbeta repertoires longitudinally. The cohort was made up of two young adult volunteers, one female and one male, who were previously healthy.

Study-wide findings and limitations: Only a couple of mild cases were covered by the study, and larger cohorts that include severe cases with pre-infection samples were considered necessary. Contracting CD4+ clones turned up mainly in the CM and EM memory subsets, whereas EMRA was where CD8+ clones were enriched. Whether the second-wave clones peaking on day 37 were SARS-CoV-2 specific was not confirmed. Clones that contracted from day 15 to 85 showed balanced CD4/CD8 phenotypes, whereas a second wave of clones that expanded from day 15 to 37 leaned towards CD4+. The detection of some responding clones in pre-infection memory suggests that pre-existing cross-reactive memory T cells joined the SARS-CoV-2 response.

TCRdb lists the instrument as Illumina NovaSeq 6000. cDNA libraries for TCRalpha and TCRbeta were prepared by 5'RACE using constant-segment primers, with sample barcodes and unique molecular identifiers added. Trizol reagent was used to extract RNA from every sample. Amplification of the libraries took two PCR steps, and the second step added a second sample barcode plus Illumina TruSeq adapters. Libraries were sequenced on an Illumina NovaSeq with 2 x 150 bp paired-end reads. In the source study's methods: Demultiplexing of reads and collapsing into UMI-guided consensus sequences were performed with migec v1.2.7. Using mixcr v2.1.11, the UMI consensuses were aligned to TRA and TRB V and J templates and assembled into clonotypes. Clonotypes were classified as expanded or contracted when called significant by both edgeR and NoisET, with noise models trained on biological replicates. For edgeR calls, the thresholds were a false discovery rate-adjusted p below 0.01 and a log2 fold-change of 1. As an exploratory analysis of dynamics, max-normalized trajectories of the 1000 most abundant clonotypes were examined by PCA with hierarchical clustering. Separately sequenced CD4+ and CD8+ repertoires were used to assign the CD4 or CD8 phenotype of responding clones. TCRdb reprocessed the public reads (quality trimming at Q25 with fastp, clone calling with MiXCR) and kept in-frame beta chains. Here each entry gathers all rows of one CDR3 protein and keeps the most common genes and DNA. These V and J calls derive from TCRdb rather than the authors' analysis. This sample lists approximately 51,000 distinct CDR3 sequences; roughly 9% were detected once. The top ten clonotypes cover approximately 12% of the sample.

This clonotype was sampled from an adult woman who had mild COVID-19 (a few samples of this study predate the infection). The sample titles of this study are shuffled in the database, so cell type and time point are left out; the donor was told from shared clones. The chain employs TRBV25-1 and TRBJ2-7, and possibly TRBD1, on 8 matching bases. Sequenced: PBMCs or a T cell subset sorted from them (not recorded which). The sequenced DNA: TGTGCCAGCAGCGGGAGGACAGGGAGCTCCTACGAGCAGTACTTC. This gives the protein CASSGRTGSSYEQYF.